This is a list of T cell receptor beta chains from one sample in a study of T cells after yellow fever vaccination. TCRdb passed the 5' RACE reads through MiXCR, listing each CDR3 protein once. The sample shows just under 85,000 distinct CDR3 sequences, less than 15% of them seen only once. The specimen comprised CD8+ T cells not binding an NS4B(214-222) dextramer, sorted from PBMCs, sampled roughly 20 days after the first yellow fever vaccination. Receptors originate from a man between 18 and 29 years old who received the YFV17D yellow fever vaccine. CDR3s include the opening cysteine and the closing phenylalanine or tryptophan. The D gene is left open where the match is weak. Clone size appears in some rows only: once, few, many, or a class for an expanded clone.

V	J	size	D	CDR3	DNA
TRBV12-3/TRBV12-4	TRBJ2-2	.	TRBD2	CASRQLLAGGPTGELFF	TGTGCCAGCAGGCAGTTACTAGCGGGGGGGCCAACCGGGGAGCTGTTTTTT
TRBV12-3/TRBV12-4	TRBJ2-2	few	TRBD2	CASRWTSGGALPGELFF	TGTGCCAGCAGATGGACTAGCGGGGGGGCCTTACCCGGGGAGCTGTTTTTT
TRBV6-5	TRBJ2-6	.	.	CASSYWKSGANVLTF	TGTGCCAGCAGTTACTGGAAATCTGGGGCCAACGTCCTGACTTTC
TRBV6-5	TRBJ1-3	.	.	CASSYSQSLYSGNTIYF	TGTGCCAGCAGTTACTCGCAAAGTCTTTACTCTGGAAACACCATATATTTT
TRBV11-2	TRBJ1-5	.	.	CASSWGRGVSNQPQHF	TGTGCCAGCAGCTGGGGCCGGGGGGTCTCCAATCAGCCCCAGCATTTT
TRBV12-3/TRBV12-4	TRBJ1-4	.	.	CASSPDSLAGDEKLFF	TGTGCCAGCAGCCCCGACAGCCTCGCGGGGGATGAAAAACTGTTTTTT
TRBV7-6	TRBJ2-1	few	.	CASSLRGDNEQFF	TGTGCCAGCAGCTTGCGGGGAGACAATGAGCAGTTCTTC
TRBV6-5	TRBJ2-1	few	TRBD2	CASSFGLAKFNEQFF	TGTGCCAGCAGTTTCGGACTAGCGAAATTTAATGAGCAGTTCTTC
TRBV29-1	TRBJ1-1	few	.	CSVEDDSAEAFF	TGCAGCGTTGAAGATGATTCTGCGGAAGCTTTCTTT
TRBV7-9	TRBJ1-1	few	.	CASSPPGSTEAFF	TGTGCCAGCAGCCCCCCCGGGAGCACTGAAGCTTTCTTT
TRBV6-5	TRBJ1-1	few	.	CASSLVQGLGPRTEAFF	TGTGCCAGCAGCCTCGTTCAGGGATTGGGACCCCGCACTGAAGCTTTCTTT
TRBV12-3/TRBV12-4	TRBJ2-1	.	.	CASSPDFDEQFF	TGTGCCAGCAGTCCGGACTTCGATGAGCAGTTCTTC
TRBV6-5	TRBJ2-1	.	.	CASSYSWISGSSYNEQFF	TGTGCCAGCAGTTACAGTTGGATTAGCGGTTCCTCCTACAATGAGCAGTTCTTC
TRBV11-1	TRBJ2-5	.	TRBD2	CASSLFSVAGSPKIIGKTQYF	TGTGCCAGCAGCTTATTTTCGGTAGCGGGGAGCCCTAAAATCATCGGGAAGACCCAGTACTTC
TRBV12-3/TRBV12-4	TRBJ2-5	few	.	CASSLALGHRQETQYF	TGTGCCAGCAGTTTAGCGCTTGGACATAGACAAGAGACCCAGTACTTC
TRBV25-1	TRBJ1-1	once	.	CASSLKMNTEAFF	TGTGCCAGCAGTCTCAAGATGAACACTGAAGCTTTCTTT
TRBV4-1	TRBJ2-7	few	.	CASSQPQRASTHEQYF	TGCGCCAGCAGCCAGCCCCAAAGGGCTAGCACCCACGAGCAGTACTTC
TRBV5-5	TRBJ1-4	few	.	CASSSHATNEKLFF	TGTGCCAGCAGCTCACATGCAACTAATGAAAAACTGTTTTTT
TRBV15	TRBJ1-1	few	.	CATSRGWGPRDTEAFF	TGTGCCACCAGCAGAGGATGGGGGCCTAGGGACACTGAAGCTTTCTTT
TRBV5-6	TRBJ2-1	few	TRBD2	CATGAGGYLSYNEQFF	TGTGCCACCGGAGCGGGGGGCTACCTCTCCTACAATGAGCAGTTCTTC
TRBV7-6	TRBJ1-5	.	.	CASSLAWVWGHFNQPQHF	TGTGCCAGCAGCTTAGCGTGGGTGTGGGGACACTTCAATCAGCCCCAGCATTTT
TRBV7-6	TRBJ1-2	.	.	CASSKTQGRAGYTF	TGTGCCAGCAGTAAAACTCAGGGTAGAGCTGGCTACACCTTC
TRBV4-1	TRBJ2-7	few	TRBD1	CASSQKGQGAYEQYF	TGCGCCAGCAGCCAAAAGGGACAGGGGGCCTACGAGCAGTACTTC
TRBV20-1	TRBJ2-2	once	.	CSAWDLNTGELFF	TGCAGTGCTTGGGACTTGAACACCGGGGAGCTGTTTTTT
TRBV7-9	TRBJ2-1	.	TRBD2	CASRWASGVNEQFF	TGTGCCAGCCGTTGGGCTAGCGGGGTCAATGAGCAGTTCTTC
TRBV12-5	TRBJ2-1	many	TRBD1	CASGLTGTGEDEQFF	TGTGCTAGTGGTTTGACCGGGACAGGGGAAGATGAGCAGTTCTTC
TRBV5-1	TRBJ2-7	few	.	CASSIRQGGPRYEQYF	TGCGCCAGCAGCATCAGACAGGGAGGGCCCCGATACGAGCAGTACTTC
TRBV4-2	TRBJ1-2	.	TRBD1	CASSQEVTGVANYGYTF	TGTGCCAGCAGCCAGGAAGTGACAGGGGTAGCTAACTATGGCTACACCTTC
TRBV7-2	TRBJ2-5	few	.	CASSHRGPTRETQYF	TGTGCCAGCAGCCACCGGGGCCCAACGCGGGAGACCCAGTACTTC
TRBV12-3/TRBV12-4	TRBJ2-7	few	.	CASRGGGIYEQYF	TGTGCCAGCAGGGGGGGCGGAATCTACGAGCAGTACTTC
TRBV12-3/TRBV12-4	TRBJ1-5	.	TRBD1	CASSPGQVLQPQHF	TGTGCCAGCAGCCCCGGACAGGTATTACAGCCCCAGCATTTT
TRBV6-5	TRBJ2-2	few	.	CASSYFGGELFF	TGTGCCAGCAGTTATTTCGGGGGGGAGCTGTTTTTT
TRBV7-2	TRBJ2-1	few	TRBD2	CASSFTSGGALNEQFF	TGTGCCAGCAGCTTCACTAGCGGGGGGGCCCTCAATGAGCAGTTCTTC
TRBV4-1	TRBJ2-7	few	.	CASSQELPYEQYF	TGCGCCAGCAGCCAAGAGTTGCCCTACGAGCAGTACTTC
TRBV4-1	TRBJ1-5	once	TRBD1	CASSQDWTGNQPQHF	TGCGCCAGCAGCCAAGATTGGACAGGGAATCAGCCCCAGCATTTT
TRBV6-1	TRBJ2-5	.	.	CASRWGSEETQYF	TGTGCCAGCCGATGGGGTTCAGAAGAGACCCAGTACTTC
TRBV14	TRBJ2-2	.	.	CTSSQGRTVFF	TGTACCAGCAGCCAAGGACGGACGGTGTTTTTT
TRBV7-9	TRBJ2-1	.	.	CASSFGNEQFF	TGTGCCAGCAGCTTTGGCAATGAGCAGTTCTTC
TRBV27	TRBJ2-4	few	.	CASSPDSKNIQYF	TGTGCCAGCAGTCCCGACAGCAAAAACATTCAGTACTTC
TRBV6-1	TRBJ2-1	.	TRBD1	CASSPSRDRGYNEQFF	TGTGCCAGCAGTCCAAGCCGGGACAGGGGGTACAATGAGCAGTTCTTC
TRBV6-1	TRBJ2-1	.	TRBD2	CASSERGPAGGNEQFF	TGTGCCAGCAGTGAACGAGGTCCCGCGGGGGGGAATGAGCAGTTCTTC
TRBV7-9	TRBJ2-3	.	.	CASGLTSAADTQYF	TGTGCCAGCGGGCTGACTAGTGCCGCAGATACGCAGTATTTT
TRBV5-5	TRBJ2-1	.	.	CASSLLKGLSEQFF	TGTGCCAGCAGCTTGTTAAAGGGACTCAGCGAGCAGTTCTTC
TRBV4-3	TRBJ2-1	few	.	CASSSEGGSPKFF	TGCGCCAGCAGCTCGGAGGGGGGGAGCCCGAAGTTCTTC
TRBV11-2	TRBJ2-1	.	TRBD2	CASSLELGGGSYNEQFF	TGTGCCAGCAGCTTAGAGTTGGGGGGGGGCTCCTACAATGAGCAGTTCTTC
TRBV20-1	TRBJ2-3	.	TRBD2	CSARDWSGGDRTDTQYF	TGCAGTGCTAGAGATTGGAGCGGGGGGGACCGCACAGATACGCAGTATTTT
TRBV6-5	TRBJ1-1	few	TRBD1	CASSYLAGGNTEAFF	TGTGCCAGCAGTTACTTAGCAGGGGGGAACACTGAAGCTTTCTTT
TRBV6-5	TRBJ2-4	many	TRBD2	CASSYDVGGNIQYF	TGTGCCAGCAGTTACGATGTGGGGGGGAACATTCAGTACTTC
TRBV5-4	TRBJ1-1	.	.	CASSFVDRPNTEAFF	TGTGCCAGCAGCTTCGTAGACAGACCAAACACTGAAGCTTTCTTT
TRBV24-1	TRBJ2-3	.	.	CATSGLGGDTQYF	TGTGCCACCAGTGGTCTTGGCGGGGATACGCAGTATTTT
TRBV14	TRBJ2-1	.	TRBD2	CASSRSGGAGYNEQFF	TGTGCCAGCAGCCGAAGCGGGGGGGCCGGGTACAATGAGCAGTTCTTC
TRBV4-3	TRBJ2-3	few	.	CASSHETGRGTDTQYF	TGCGCCAGCAGCCATGAAACAGGGAGGGGCACAGATACGCAGTATTTT
TRBV15	TRBJ1-4	.	.	CATSAVARAVDEKLFF	TGTGCCACCAGCGCCGTCGCCCGAGCTGTTGATGAAAAACTGTTTTTT
TRBV11-1	TRBJ2-2	.	TRBD1	CASSHGTGSGELFF	TGTGCCAGCAGCCATGGGACAGGGTCCGGGGAGCTGTTTTTT
TRBV5-1	TRBJ2-3	few	.	CASSLSQTHTDTQYF	TGCGCCAGCAGCTTGAGTCAAACCCACACAGATACGCAGTATTTT
TRBV4-1	TRBJ2-1	few	.	CASSPRAGREQFF	TGCGCCAGCAGCCCCCGGGCGGGACGTGAGCAGTTCTTC
TRBV20-1	TRBJ1-5	.	.	CSASAIGLNQPQHF	TGCAGTGCTAGTGCAATAGGGCTCAATCAGCCCCAGCATTTT
TRBV29-1	TRBJ1-1	few	.	CSVAEGATEAFF	TGCAGCGTTGCGGAGGGTGCCACTGAAGCTTTCTTT
TRBV7-6	TRBJ1-5	few	.	CASSDGGNQPQHF	TGTGCCAGCAGCGACGGGGGAAATCAGCCCCAGCATTTT
TRBV20-1	TRBJ1-1	.	.	CSAPARKGHTEAFF	TGCAGTGCTCCCGCTAGGAAGGGGCACACTGAAGCTTTCTTT